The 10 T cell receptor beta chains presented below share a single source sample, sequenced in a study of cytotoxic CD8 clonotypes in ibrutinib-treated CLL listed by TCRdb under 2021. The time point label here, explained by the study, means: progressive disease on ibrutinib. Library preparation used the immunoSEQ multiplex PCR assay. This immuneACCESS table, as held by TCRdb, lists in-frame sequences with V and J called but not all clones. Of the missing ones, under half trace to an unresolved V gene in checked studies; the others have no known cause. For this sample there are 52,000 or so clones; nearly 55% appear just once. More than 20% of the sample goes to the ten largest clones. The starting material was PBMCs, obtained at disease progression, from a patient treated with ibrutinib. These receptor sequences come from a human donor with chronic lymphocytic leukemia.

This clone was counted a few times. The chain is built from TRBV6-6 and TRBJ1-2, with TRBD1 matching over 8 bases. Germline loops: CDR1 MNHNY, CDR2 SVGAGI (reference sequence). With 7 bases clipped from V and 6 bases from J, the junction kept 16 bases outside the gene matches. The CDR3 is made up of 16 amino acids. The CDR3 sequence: CASTRTEGTGRHGYTF. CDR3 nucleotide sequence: TGTGCCAGCACCCGAACGGAGGGGACAGGACGGCATGGCTACACCTTC.

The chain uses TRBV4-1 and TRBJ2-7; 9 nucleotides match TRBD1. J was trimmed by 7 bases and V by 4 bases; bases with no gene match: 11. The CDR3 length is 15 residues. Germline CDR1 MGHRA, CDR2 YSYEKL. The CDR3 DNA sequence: TGCGCCAGCAGCCCGGACAGGGGCGTCCTGTGGGAGCAGTACTTC. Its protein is CASSPDRGVLWEQYF.

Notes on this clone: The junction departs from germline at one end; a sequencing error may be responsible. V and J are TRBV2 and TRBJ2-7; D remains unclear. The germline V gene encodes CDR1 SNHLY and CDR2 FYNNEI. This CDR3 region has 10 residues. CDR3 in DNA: TGTACCAGCAGTGCGGTAGAGCAGTACTTC. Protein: CTSSAVEQYF.

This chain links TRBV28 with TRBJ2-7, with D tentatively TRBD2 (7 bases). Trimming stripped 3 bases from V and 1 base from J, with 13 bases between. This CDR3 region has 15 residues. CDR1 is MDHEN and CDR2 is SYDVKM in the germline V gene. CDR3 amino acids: CASSLGGLLSYEQYF. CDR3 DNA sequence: TGTGCCAGCAGTTTGGGGGGGCTACTATCCTACGAGCAGTACTTC. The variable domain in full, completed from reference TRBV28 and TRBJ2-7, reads DVKVTQSSRYLVKRTGEKVFLECVQDMDHENMFWYRQDPGLGLRLIYFSYDVKMKEKGDIPEGYSVSREKKERFSLILESASTNQTSMYLCASSLGGLLSYEQYFGPGTRLTVT.

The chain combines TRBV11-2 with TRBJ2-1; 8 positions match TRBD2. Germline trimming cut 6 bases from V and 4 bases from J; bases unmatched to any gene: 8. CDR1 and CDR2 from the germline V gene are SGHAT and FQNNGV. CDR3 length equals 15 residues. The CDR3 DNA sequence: TGTGCCAGCAGTTTACTAGCGGTCCTTTACAATGAGCAGTTCTTC. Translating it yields CASSLLAVLYNEQFF.

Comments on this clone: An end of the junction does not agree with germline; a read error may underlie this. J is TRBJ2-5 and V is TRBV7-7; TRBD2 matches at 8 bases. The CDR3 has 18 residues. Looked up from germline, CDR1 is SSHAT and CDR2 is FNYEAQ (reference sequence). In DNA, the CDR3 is TGTGCTAGCAGCCGAGGATTAGCGGGAAAACCGCCAGGAGAGACCCAGTACTTC. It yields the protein CASSRGLAGKPPGETQYF.

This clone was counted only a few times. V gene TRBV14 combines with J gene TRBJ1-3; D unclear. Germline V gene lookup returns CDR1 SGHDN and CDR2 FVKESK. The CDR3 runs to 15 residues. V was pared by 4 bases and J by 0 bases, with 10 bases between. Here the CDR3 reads CASSRGRNSGNTIYF. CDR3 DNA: TGTGCCAGCAGCCGAGGACGTAACTCTGGAAACACCATATATTTT.

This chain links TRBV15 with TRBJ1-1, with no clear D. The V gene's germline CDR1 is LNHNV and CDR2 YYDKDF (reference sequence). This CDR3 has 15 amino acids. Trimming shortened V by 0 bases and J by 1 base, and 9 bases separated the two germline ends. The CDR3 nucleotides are TGTGCCACCAGCAGAGATCGCCCTCCGAACACTGAAGCTTTCTTT. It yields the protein CATSRDRPPNTEAFF.

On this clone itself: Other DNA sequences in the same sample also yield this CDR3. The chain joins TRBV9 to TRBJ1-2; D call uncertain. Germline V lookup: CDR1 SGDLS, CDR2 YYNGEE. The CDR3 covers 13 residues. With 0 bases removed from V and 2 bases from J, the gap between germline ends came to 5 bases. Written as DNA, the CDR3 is TGTGCCAGCAGCGTAGGCGAAAACTATGGCTACACCTTC. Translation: CASSVGENYGYTF. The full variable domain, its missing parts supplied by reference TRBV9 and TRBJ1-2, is DSGVTQTPKHLITATGQRVTLRCSPRSGDLSVYWYQQSLDQGLQFLIQYYNGEERAKGNILERFSAQQFPDLHSELNLSSLELGDSALYFCASSVGENYGYTFGSGTRLTVV.

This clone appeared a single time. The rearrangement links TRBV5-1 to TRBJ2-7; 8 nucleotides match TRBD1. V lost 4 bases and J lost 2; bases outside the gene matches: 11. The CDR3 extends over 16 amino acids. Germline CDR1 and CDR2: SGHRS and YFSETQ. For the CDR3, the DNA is TGCGCCAGCAGCACGAGGCCGGGACAGGCGCCCTACGAGCAGTACTTC. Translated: CASSTRPGQAPYEQYF.